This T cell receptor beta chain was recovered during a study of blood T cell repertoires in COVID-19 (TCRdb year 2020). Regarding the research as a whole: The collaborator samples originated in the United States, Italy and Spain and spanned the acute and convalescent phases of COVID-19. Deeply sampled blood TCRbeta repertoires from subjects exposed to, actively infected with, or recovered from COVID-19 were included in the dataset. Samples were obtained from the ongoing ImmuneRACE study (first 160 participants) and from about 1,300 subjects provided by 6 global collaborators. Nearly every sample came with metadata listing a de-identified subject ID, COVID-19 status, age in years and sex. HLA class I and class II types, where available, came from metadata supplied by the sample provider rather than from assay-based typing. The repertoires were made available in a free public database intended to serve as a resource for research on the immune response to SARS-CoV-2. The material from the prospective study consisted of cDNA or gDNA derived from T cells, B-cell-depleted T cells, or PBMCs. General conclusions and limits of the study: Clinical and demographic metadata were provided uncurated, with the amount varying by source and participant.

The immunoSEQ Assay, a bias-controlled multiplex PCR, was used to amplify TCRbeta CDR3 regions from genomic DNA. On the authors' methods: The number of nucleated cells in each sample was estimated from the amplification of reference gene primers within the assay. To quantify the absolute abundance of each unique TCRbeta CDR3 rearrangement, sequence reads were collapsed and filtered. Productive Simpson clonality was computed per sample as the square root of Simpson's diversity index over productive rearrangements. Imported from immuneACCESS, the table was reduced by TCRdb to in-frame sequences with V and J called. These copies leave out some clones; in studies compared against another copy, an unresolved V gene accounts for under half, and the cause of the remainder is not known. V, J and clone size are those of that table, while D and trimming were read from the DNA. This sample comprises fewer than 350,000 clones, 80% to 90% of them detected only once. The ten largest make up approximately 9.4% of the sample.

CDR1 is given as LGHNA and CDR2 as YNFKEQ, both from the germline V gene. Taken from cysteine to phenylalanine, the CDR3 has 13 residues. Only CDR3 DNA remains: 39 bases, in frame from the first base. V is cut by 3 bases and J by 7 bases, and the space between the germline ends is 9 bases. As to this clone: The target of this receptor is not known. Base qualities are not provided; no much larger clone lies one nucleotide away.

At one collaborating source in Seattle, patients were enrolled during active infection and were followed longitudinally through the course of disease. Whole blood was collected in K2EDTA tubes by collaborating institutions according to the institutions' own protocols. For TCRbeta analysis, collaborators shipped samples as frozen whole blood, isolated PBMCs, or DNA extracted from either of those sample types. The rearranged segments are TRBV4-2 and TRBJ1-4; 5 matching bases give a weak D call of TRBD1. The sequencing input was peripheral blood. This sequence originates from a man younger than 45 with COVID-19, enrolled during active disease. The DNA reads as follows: TGTGCCAGCAGCCAGCCAGGGTCTGAAAAACTGTTTTTT. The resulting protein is CASSQPGSEKLFF.